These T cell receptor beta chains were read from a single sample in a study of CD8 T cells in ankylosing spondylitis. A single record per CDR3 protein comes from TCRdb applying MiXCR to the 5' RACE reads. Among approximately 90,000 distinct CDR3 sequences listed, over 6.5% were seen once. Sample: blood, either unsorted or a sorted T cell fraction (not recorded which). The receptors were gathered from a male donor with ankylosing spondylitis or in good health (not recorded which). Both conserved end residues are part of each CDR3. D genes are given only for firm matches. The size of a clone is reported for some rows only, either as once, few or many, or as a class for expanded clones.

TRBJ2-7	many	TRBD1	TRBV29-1	CSVGTGYTEQYF	TGCAGCGTCGGGACAGGGTATACCGAGCAGTACTTC
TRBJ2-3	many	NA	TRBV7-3	CASSPNSRATQYF	TGTGCCAGCAGCCCAAACTCCCGAGCCACGCAGTATTTT
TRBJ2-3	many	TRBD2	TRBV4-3	CASSQEVQRETSTDTQYF	TGCGCCAGCAGCCAAGAGGTCCAGCGGGAAACCAGCACAGATACGCAGTATTTT
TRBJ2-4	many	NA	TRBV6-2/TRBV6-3	CASSPGRDTSIQYF	TGTGCCAGCAGCCCCGGTCGGGACACAAGCATTCAGTACTTC
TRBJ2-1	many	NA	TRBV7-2	CASSLYTASHFVEQFF	TGTGCCAGCAGCTTATACACTGCTTCCCACTTCGTAGAGCAGTTCTTC
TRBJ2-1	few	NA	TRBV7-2	CASSLIYEQFF	TGTGCCAGCAGCTTAATCTATGAGCAGTTCTTC
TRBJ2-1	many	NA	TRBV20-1	CSARESGLEQFF	TGCAGTGCTAGAGAAAGCGGCCTGGAGCAGTTCTTC
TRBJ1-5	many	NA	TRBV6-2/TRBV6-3	CASSFTQGQPQHF	TGTGCCAGCAGTTTCACACAGGGACAGCCCCAGCATTTT
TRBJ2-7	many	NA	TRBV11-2	CASSLVQGQYYEQYF	TGTGCCAGCAGCTTAGTGCAAGGACAGTACTACGAGCAGTACTTC
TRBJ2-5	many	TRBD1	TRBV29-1	CSVVIRDSQETQYF	TGCAGCGTTGTTATCCGGGACAGCCAAGAGACCCAGTACTTC
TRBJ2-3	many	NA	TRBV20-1	CSASGSLGDTQYF	TGCAGTGCTAGCGGCTCCCTGGGCGATACGCAGTATTTT
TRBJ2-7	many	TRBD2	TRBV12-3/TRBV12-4	CASSRSPGGSYEQYF	TGTGCCAGCAGCCGTTCTCCGGGGGGCTCCTACGAGCAGTACTTC
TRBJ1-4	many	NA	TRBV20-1	CSADSSNEKLFF	TGCAGTGCGGACAGCTCTAATGAAAAACTGTTTTTT
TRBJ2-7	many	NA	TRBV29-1	CSVDQDHEQYF	TGCAGCGTTGACCAGGATCACGAGCAGTACTTC
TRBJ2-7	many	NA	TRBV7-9	CASSLGRDEQYF	TGTGCCAGCAGCTTAGGCAGGGACGAGCAGTACTTC
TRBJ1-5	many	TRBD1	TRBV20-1	CSANRGLSNQPQHF	TGCAGTGCTAATAGGGGGCTAAGCAATCAGCCCCAGCATTTT
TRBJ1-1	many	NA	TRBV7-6	CASSSTGEAFF	TGTGCCAGCAGCTCCACGGGGGAAGCTTTCTTT
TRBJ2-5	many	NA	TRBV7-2	CASSLLGWGDQETQYF	TGTGCCAGCAGCTTGTTGGGGTGGGGGGACCAAGAGACCCAGTACTTC
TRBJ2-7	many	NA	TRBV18	CASSPGTYEQYF	TGTGCCAGCTCACCCGGGACCTACGAGCAGTACTTC
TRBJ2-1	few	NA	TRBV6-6	CASSETSYNEQFF	TGTGCCAGCAGCGAAACTAGCTACAATGAGCAGTTCTTC
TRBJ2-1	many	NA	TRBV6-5	CASSYLGASSYNEQFF	TGTGCCAGCAGTTATCTGGGGGCTAGTTCCTACAATGAGCAGTTCTTC
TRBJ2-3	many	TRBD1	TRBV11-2	CASSLFGGQGVDTQYF	TGTGCCAGCAGCTTGTTCGGGGGACAGGGGGTGGATACGCAGTATTTT
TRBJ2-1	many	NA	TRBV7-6	CASSPWDEPYNEQFF	TGTGCCAGCAGCCCCTGGGACGAGCCTTACAATGAGCAGTTCTTC
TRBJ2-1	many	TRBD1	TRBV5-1	CASSLVGGQGYNEQFF	TGCGCCAGCAGCTTGGTAGGCGGACAGGGATACAATGAGCAGTTCTTC
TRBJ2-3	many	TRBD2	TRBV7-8	CASSPIGGWGSTDTQYF	TGTGCCAGCAGCCCCATCGGGGGGTGGGGAAGCACAGATACGCAGTATTTT
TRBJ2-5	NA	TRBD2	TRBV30	CAWSVGAGAETQYF	TGTGCCTGGAGTGTCGGAGCGGGAGCGGAGACCCAGTACTTC